The next 26 T cell receptor beta chains were all read from a single sample in a study of shared clonotypes between healthy human individuals. Measured with immunoSEQ multiplex PCR; TCRdb has only the in-frame clones, and not every one. The sample shows about 1.4 million clones, around 97% of them seen only once. The specimen sequenced was naive CD4+ T cells sorted from blood. Subset given: CD45RA+ positively selected. These receptors were obtained from a man younger than 45 in good health.

The chain employs TRBV7-6 and TRBJ2-3; D gene ambiguous. This CDR3 is 12 amino acids long. Germline-derived CDR1 and CDR2 are SGHVS and FNYEAQ. Trimming shortened V by 2 bases and J by 4 bases, and 4 bases separated the two germline ends. CDR3 DNA: TGTGCCAGCAGCTTATTTTCAGATACGCAGTATTTT. Residues: CASSLFSDTQYF.

The chain carries TRBV6-5 and TRBJ1-4; 7 bases are shared with TRBD1. Looked up from germline, CDR1 is MNHEY and CDR2 is SVGAGI. The CDR3 runs to 11 residues. The junction had 2 bases not matched to a gene; V was cut back by 5 bases and J by 11 bases. The CDR3: CASSPGGKLFF. The DNA of the CDR3 is TGTGCCAGCAGTCCAGGGGGGAAACTGTTTTTT.

The chain employs TRBV5-4 and TRBJ2-3; 7 nucleotides agree with TRBD2. Germline values: CDR1 SGHNT, CDR2 YYREEE (reference sequence). CDR3 length equals 17 residues. Germline trimming cut 0 bases from V and 0 bases from J; bases unmatched to any gene: 7. CDR3 sequence (DNA): TGTGCCAGCAGCTTGGGTATGCGGGGAGGGAGCACAGATACGCAGTATTTT. Protein product: CASSLGMRGGSTDTQYF.

The chain links TRBV19 to TRBJ2-7; 10 positions agree with TRBD1. The CDR3 is 15 amino acids. V dropped 3 bases and J dropped 5; count of bases not matched to a gene: 7. Germline V gene data show CDR1 as LNHDA and CDR2 as SQIVND (reference sequence). Here the CDR3 reads CASSINRDRGNEQYF. The DNA for the CDR3 is TGTGCCAGTAGTATCAACCGGGACAGGGGCAACGAGCAGTACTTC.

In this sample, this clone turned up once. The J gene is TRBJ2-1, the V gene TRBV7-3, with TRBD2 identical over 16 bases. Germline V lookup: CDR1 SGHTA, CDR2 FQGTGA. The CDR3 extends over 15 amino acids. J lost 12 bases, V lost 2 bases, and 4 bases had no gene match. The CDR3 reads CASSLGTSGRGMQFF. The CDR3 DNA reads as TGTGCCAGCAGCTTAGGGACTAGCGGGAGGGGGATGCAGTTCTTC.

J is TRBJ1-1 and V is TRBV10-3; no clear D gene. The V end was cut by 3 bases, the J end by 6 bases, with 14 bases between. CDR3 length equals 14 residues. Germline assignment: CDR1 ENHRY and CDR2 SYGVKD. This CDR3 is CAISDLGWSAEAFF. CDR3 sequence (DNA): TGTGCCATCAGTGATCTGGGGTGGAGCGCTGAAGCTTTCTTT.

As regards this clone: This specimen includes other DNA sequences encoding the same CDR3. The chain recombines TRBV5-1 with TRBJ1-4; 10 bases fit TRBD1. Germline V gene sequence: CDR1 SGHRS, CDR2 YFSETQ. Germline trimming cut 4 bases from V and 8 bases from J; bases unmatched to any gene: 5. The CDR3 is 14 amino acids. CDR3 sequence reads: CASSLDRGQEKLFF. CDR3 sequence (DNA): TGCGCCAGCAGCCTCGACAGGGGGCAGGAAAAACTGTTTTTT.

This clone came up a few times. This rearrangement joins TRBV6-1 to TRBJ1-5; 8 nucleotides align to TRBD1. J gave up 1 base and V 3 bases, and 5 bases lay outside the gene matches. This CDR3 has 16 residues. Germline V gene sequence: CDR1 MNHNS, CDR2 SASEGT. The CDR3 here is CASSERTGRSNQPQHF. Here the CDR3 DNA reads TGTGCCAGCAGTGAGCGGACAGGGCGGAGCAATCAGCCCCAGCATTTT.

The CDR3 region is CASSLRDKGLFNYGYTF. The DNA of the CDR3 is TGTGCCAGCAGCTTAAGGGATAAGGGGCTGTTTAACTATGGCTACACCTTC. The V and J genes are TRBV7-8 and TRBJ1-2; D possibly corresponds to TRBD1 (5 bases). The V and J ends lost 2 bases and 1 base respectively, with 17 bases between them. This CDR3 contains 17 residues. Germline CDR1 reads SGHVS; CDR2 reads FQNEAQ.

In nucleotides, the CDR3 is TGCGCCAGCAGTGTAGTCAGGGGGCGAAGGCCCCAGCATTTT. Translating gives CASSVVRGRRPQHF. The V gene is TRBV10-2, the J gene TRBJ1-5, with TRBD1 identical over 8 bases. CDR1 is WSHSY, CDR2 SAAADI, per germline. CDR3 length: 14 amino acids. V lost 4 bases and J lost 9; bases outside the gene matches: 8.

J is TRBJ2-5 and V is TRBV5-1; maybe TRBD1 (6 bases). This CDR3 has 18 residues. V lost 1 base to trimming and J lost 1 base, with 20 bases between them. Per the germline V gene, CDR1 is SGHRS and CDR2 is YFSETQ. CDR3 nucleotide sequence: TGCGCCAGCAGCTTGCCGGGTTTGGACAGTAGGTTCCAAGAGACCCAGTACTTC. Protein product: CASSLPGLDSRFQETQYF.

The chain is built from TRBV5-1 and TRBJ2-3, with TRBD2 matching 10 bases. This CDR3 contains 18 residues. V lost 5 bases, J lost 3 bases, and 15 bases stayed unmatched. Germline-derived CDR1 and CDR2 are SGHRS and YFSETQ. CDR3 in DNA: TGCGCCAGCAGGCCCTCTCTAGCGGGAGTTACGTTTACAGATACGCAGTATTTT. It yields the protein CASRPSLAGVTFTDTQYF.

V is TRBV6-5 and J is TRBJ1-5; TRBD1 aligns across 7 bases. V lost 4 bases, J lost 6 bases, and 9 bases stayed unmatched. The CDR3 runs 15 residues. CDR1 is MNHEY and CDR2 is SVGAGI in the germline V gene. CDR3 amino acids: CASSSNRGGAQPQHF. In nucleotides, the CDR3 is TGTGCCAGCAGTTCAAACAGGGGCGGGGCTCAGCCCCAGCATTTT.

The chain has TRBV7-3 and TRBJ1-1, with D unclear. CDR1 and CDR2 (germline): SGHTA, FQGTGA. With 3 bases removed from V and 0 bases from J, the gap between germline ends came to 11 bases. The CDR3 runs 15 residues. CDR3 protein: CASSFLTVMNTEAFF. The CDR3 nucleotides read TGTGCCAGCAGCTTTCTGACGGTCATGAACACTGAAGCTTTCTTT.

The chain uses TRBV6-1 and TRBJ1-1, with TRBD1 identical over 7 bases. Germline V gives CDR1 MNHNS, CDR2 SASEGT. After removal of 5 bases from V and 6 bases from J, the junction contained 9 bases not matched to a gene. The CDR3 runs to 14 residues. CDR3 region: CASSPSDRDAEAFF. CDR3 bases: TGTGCCAGCAGTCCGTCAGACAGGGATGCTGAAGCTTTCTTT.

As to this clone: Additional DNA sequences in this sample encode the identical CDR3. The chain joins TRBV7-2 to TRBJ2-5; D unresolved. Germline V gene sequence: CDR1 SGHTA, CDR2 FQGNSA. Trimming took off 4 bases at V and 5 bases at J, with 5 bases between the two ends. This CDR3 comprises 11 residues. CDR3 amino acids: CASSSGETQYF. The DNA for the CDR3 is TGTGCCAGCAGCTCCGGGGAGACCCAGTACTTC.

The chain has TRBV28 and TRBJ1-2, with 7 nucleotides matching TRBD1. The CDR3 sequence is 14 residues long. From germline, CDR1 is MDHEN and CDR2 SYDVKM. J lost 4 bases, V lost 5 bases, and 7 bases had no gene match. CDR3 in DNA: TGTGCCAGCAGTCAGTATCAGGGGGGCTATGGCTACACCTTC. Its protein product is CASSQYQGGYGYTF.

The chain is built from TRBV29-1 and TRBJ1-4; D is ambiguous. The length of the CDR3 is 15 residues. Germline lookup yields CDR1 SQVTM and CDR2 ANQGSEA. The V end lost 1 base, the J end lost 4 bases, and 13 bases lay between the germline ends. DNA for the CDR3: TGCAGCGTTGAAGGCAGCCCGACGGATAATGAAAAACTGTTTTTT. Translation: CSVEGSPTDNEKLFF.

On this clone: The same CDR3 also results from other DNA sequences found in this sample. The rearrangement joins TRBV18 to TRBJ2-1, with D unclear. The CDR3 runs to 13 residues. Germline V lookup: CDR1 KGHSH, CDR2 LQKENI. Trimming cost V 2 bases and J 4 bases, with 6 bases left between them. CDR3 nucleotides: TGTGCCAGCTCACCAGATTCGTACAATGAGCAGTTCTTC. Protein: CASSPDSYNEQFF.

This clone was counted between two and nine times. A clone one base away is much larger, so this may be a read error. J is TRBJ2-3 and V is TRBV6-6, with D tentatively TRBD1 (6 bases). CDR1 MNHNY and CDR2 SVGAGI come from the germline V gene (reference sequence). The CDR3 covers 16 residues. Deletions cut 0 bases from V and 1 base from J, with 11 bases between. This CDR3 is CASSYSRDKGTDTQYF. CDR3 bases: TGTGCCAGCAGTTACTCGAGGGACAAGGGCACAGATACGCAGTATTTT.

The rearrangement links TRBV19 to TRBJ1-1, with 7 bases lining up with TRBD1. J was trimmed by 3 bases and V by 4 bases; bases with no gene match: 5. CDR3 size: 14 residues. From germline, CDR1 is LNHDA and CDR2 SQIVND (reference sequence). In DNA form, the CDR3 reads TGTGCCAGTAGTAACAGGGGCCGGGACACTGAAGCTTTCTTT. The encoded protein is CASSNRGRDTEAFF.

This chain links TRBV5-1 with TRBJ1-3; D ambiguous. V lost 2 bases to trimming and J lost 0 bases, with 9 bases between them. Germline V gene data show CDR1 as SGHRS and CDR2 as YFSETQ. The CDR3 is 15 residues long. The CDR3 protein is CASSLNGGSGNTIYF. CDR3 DNA sequence: TGCGCCAGCAGCTTAAATGGAGGCTCTGGAAACACCATATATTTT.

This CDR3 is CASSEIEQYF. The CDR3 DNA sequence: TGTGCCAGCAGTGAAATCGAGCAGTACTTC. This chain uses TRBV2 with TRBJ2-7; D gene ambiguous. The V end was cut by 2 bases, the J end by 6 bases, with 2 bases between. Germline CDR1 reads SNHLY; CDR2 reads FYNNEI. The CDR3 totals 10 residues. Combining the CDR3 with reference TRBV2 and TRBJ2-7 gives the whole variable domain EPEVTQTPSHQVTQMGQEVILRCVPISNHLYFYWYRQILGQKVEFLVSFYNNEISEKSEIFDDQFSVERPDGSNFTLKIRSTKLEDSAMYFCASSEIEQYFGPGTRLTVT.

About this clone: The sample contains more than one DNA sequence encoding this CDR3. The J gene is TRBJ2-1, the V gene TRBV20-1; no firm D call. The CDR3 runs to 11 residues. The V gene lost 1 base and the J gene lost 7 bases, with 5 bases spanning the gap. Germline assignment: CDR1 DFQATT and CDR2 SNEGSKA (reference sequence). The CDR3 loop reads CSARVVNEQFF. As DNA, the CDR3 is TGCAGTGCTAGAGTAGTAAATGAGCAGTTCTTC.

This sequence joins TRBV5-4 and TRBJ2-2; TRBD2 is a possible D gene (6 bases). The V gene lost 4 bases and the J gene lost 6 bases, with 19 bases spanning the gap. This CDR3 is built from 16 residues. Germline CDR1 reads SGHNT; CDR2 reads YYREEE (reference sequence). CDR3 DNA sequence: TGTGCCAGCAGCGCTACTAGCCGGAGGACGTCCGGGGAGCTGTTTTTT. This gives the protein CASSATSRRTSGELFF.

The rearrangement links TRBV19 to TRBJ2-3; 8 positions agree with TRBD1. The CDR3 totals 16 residues. Germline V CDR1 and CDR2: LNHDA, SQIVND (reference sequence). J lost 7 bases, V lost 5 bases, and 14 bases had no gene match. The DNA for the CDR3 is TGTGCCAGTAGTGGTAGCCGGGACAGGTATTTTAATACGCAGTATTTT. Translated: CASSGSRDRYFNTQYF.